These 29 T cell receptor beta chains were sequenced from one sample in a study of spatial heterogeneity in lung cancer. Time point meaning: sample taken at primary tumor resection. Unsorted whole RNA of tumor, nontumor lung or frozen PBMC was sequenced. Each CDR3 protein gets one entry after TCRdb re-called the 5' RACE reads with MiXCR. Of 8,500 to 13,000 distinct CDR3 sequences in the sample, over 6.5% were seen once. The starting material was PBMCs, obtained at surgery. The receptors originated from a male donor with early-stage non-small cell lung cancer.

There are many counts of this clonotype. The J gene is TRBJ1-6, the V gene TRBV6-5; D ambiguous. The V gene's germline CDR1 is MNHEY and CDR2 SVGAGI. This CDR3 has 15 residues. V gave up 2 bases and J gave up 10 bases, with 15 bases separating them. CDR3 residues: CASSYGRGSGSPLHF. In nucleotides, the CDR3 is TGTGCCAGCAGTTACGGTCGTGGCAGTGGCTCACCCCTCCACTTT.

This clonotype has a count of ten or more. V and J are TRBV6-2 or TRBV6-3 and TRBJ2-5; the match to TRBD1 covers 9 bases. V dropped 6 bases and J dropped 5; count of bases not matched to a gene: 7. Germline values: CDR1 MNHEY, CDR2 SVGEGT. CDR3 length equals 14 residues. The CDR3 nucleotides read TGTGCCAGCAGGCCACAGGGGGCCGGGGAGACCCAGTACTTC. Translating it yields CASRPQGAGETQYF.

This clonotype has ten or more counts. V usage is TRBV7-2 and J usage is TRBJ2-3; D not certain. CDR1 is SGHTA, CDR2 FQGNSA, per germline. V lost 4 bases and J lost 4, with 12 bases in between. The CDR3 spans 14 residues. CDR3 nucleotide sequence: TGTGCCAGCAGCTCTGCGGAAGAGTCAGATACGCAGTATTTT. Translated, it gives CASSSAEESDTQYF.

The sample holds many counts of this clonotype. The chain links TRBV6-5 to TRBJ1-5, with 7 bases that match TRBD1. This CDR3 is built from 17 residues. The J segment lost 0 bases and the V segment lost 4 bases, leaving 9 bases of the junction unmatched. In germline, CDR1 is MNHEY, CDR2 SVGAGI. CDR3 sequence (DNA): TGTGCCAGCAGTTCTACAGGGGCGGCTTATAGCAATCAGCCCCAGCATTTT. Translation gives CASSSTGAAYSNQPQHF.

This clonotype was seen ten or more times. The V gene is TRBV18, the J gene TRBJ1-1, with 9 bases lining up with TRBD1. Trimming cost V 6 bases and J 4 bases; bases outside gene matches: 15. From germline, CDR1 is KGHSH and CDR2 LQKENI. The CDR3 sequence is 17 residues long. The CDR3 reads CASSGRGQGLGGTEAFF. The CDR3 DNA reads as TGTGCCAGCTCGGGTAGGGGACAGGGTTTAGGAGGCACTGAAGCTTTCTTT.

This clonotype was seen many times. CDR3 nucleotides: TGTGCCAGCAGCAGATACCGGGACCGAAATGAAAAACTGTTTTTT. Protein sequence: CASSRYRDRNEKLFF. The V call is TRBV7-2, the J call TRBJ1-4; a weak D match, TRBD1 (5 bases). The CDR3 has 15 amino acids. The V gene lost 5 bases and the J gene lost 5 bases, with 15 bases spanning the gap. Germline V lookup: CDR1 SGHTA, CDR2 FQGNSA.

This clonotype was observed at least ten times. The chain carries TRBV5-4 and TRBJ1-2; TRBD1 aligns across 9 bases. Germline CDR1 reads SGHNT; CDR2 reads YYREEE (reference sequence). With 4 bases clipped from V and 0 bases from J, the junction kept 13 bases outside the gene matches. The CDR3 covers 18 residues. The CDR3 sequence: CASSKGRDRVKSNYGYTF. The CDR3 DNA reads as TGTGCCAGCAGCAAAGGGAGGGACAGGGTAAAGTCTAACTATGGCTACACCTTC.

The V gene is TRBV5-4, the J gene TRBJ2-2; 12 bases are a match to TRBD2. The CDR3 is 16 amino acids. Germline V lookup: CDR1 SGHNT, CDR2 YYREEE (reference sequence). V lost 0 bases and J lost 5; bases outside the gene matches: 2. The chain's CDR3 is CASSLGLAGETGELFF. DNA for the CDR3: TGTGCCAGCAGCTTGGGACTAGCGGGGGAAACCGGGGAGCTGTTTTTT. The full variable domain, completed using reference TRBV5-4 and TRBJ2-2, is ETGVTQSPTHLIKTRGQQVTLRCSSQSGHNTVSWYQQALGQGPQFIFQYYREEENGRGNFPPRFSGLQFPNYSSELNVNALELDDSALYLCASSLGLAGETGELFFGEGSRLTVL.

This clonotype was picked up a small number of times. The chain has TRBV27 and TRBJ1-1, with D unresolved. From germline, CDR1 is MNHEY and CDR2 SMNVEV (reference sequence). V was cut by 5 bases and J by 1 base, with 17 bases left in between. The CDR3 has 16 residues. DNA for the CDR3: TGTGCCAGCAGTATGGGAGTGTTGGGTGGGAACACTGAAGCTTTCTTT. Translated, it gives CASSMGVLGGNTEAFF.

The rearrangement uses TRBV6-2 or TRBV6-3 and TRBJ2-7; D may correspond to TRBD1 or TRBD2 (5 bases each). V lost 4 bases to trimming and J lost 6 bases, with 16 bases between them. This CDR3 has 14 residues. Germline V gene data show CDR1 as MNHEY and CDR2 as SVGEGT. The CDR3 here is CASSFGASGIEQYF. Here the CDR3 DNA reads TGTGCCAGCAGTTTCGGGGCCTCGGGGATCGAGCAGTACTTC.

The J gene is TRBJ2-5, the V gene TRBV6-5; D call uncertain. The V gene's germline CDR1 is MNHEY and CDR2 SVGAGI. CDR3 size: 11 residues. Trimming left V 5 bases short and J 4 bases short, with 5 bases between. The CDR3 region has the DNA TGTGCCAGCAGTCAAGGAGAGACCCAGTACTTC. Translating gives CASSQGETQYF.

This clonotype was counted many times. CDR3 sequence reads: CASRSGRGYTF. CDR3 in DNA: TGTGCCAGCAGGTCTGGGCGAGGCTACACCTTC. The chain combines TRBV6-5 with TRBJ1-2; D unclear. The V and J ends lost 6 bases and 8 bases respectively, with 10 bases between them. The CDR3 spans 11 residues. CDR1 and CDR2 (germline): MNHEY, SVGAGI.

This clonotype ranks as medium-sized. V and J are TRBV15 and TRBJ2-5; 11 bases agree with TRBD2. This CDR3 comprises 19 residues. Germline values: CDR1 LNHNV, CDR2 YYDKDF (reference sequence). The V segment lost 1 base and the J segment 5 bases; nucleotides outside the gene matches: 15. The CDR3 protein is CATSRVPPAVAGGLETQYF. The DNA for the CDR3 is TGTGCCACCAGCAGAGTTCCTCCTGCGGTAGCGGGGGGGCTGGAGACCCAGTACTTC.

This clonotype showed up many times. The J gene is TRBJ2-6, the V gene TRBV5-4; D is tentatively TRBD1 or TRBD2 (6 bases each). V lost 4 bases and J 2 bases, leaving 13 bases between the germline ends. The length of the CDR3 is 16 residues. Germline CDR1 is SGHNT and CDR2 is YYREEE (reference sequence). The CDR3 here is CASSTLGGAGANVLTF. The CDR3 DNA is TGTGCCAGCAGCACCCTCGGGGGCGCTGGGGCCAACGTCCTGACTTTC.

This clonotype has a count of ten or more. The chain joins TRBV11-2 to TRBJ2-5, with 15 positions matching TRBD2. CDR3 length equals 18 residues. After removal of 4 bases from V and 2 bases from J, the junction contained 8 bases not matched to a gene. CDR1 is SGHAT and CDR2 is FQNNGV in the germline V gene. The DNA for the CDR3 is TGTGCCAGCAGCTGGAAACCGGGACTAGCGGGGGGACAAGAGACCCAGTACTTC. It specifies CASSWKPGLAGGQETQYF.

In its sample, this clonotype is medium-sized (0.01 to 0.1%). The chain recombines TRBV9 with TRBJ2-7; no clear D. The CDR3 has 14 amino acids. The V end lost 0 bases, the J end lost 3 bases, and 10 bases lay between the germline ends. Looked up from germline, CDR1 is SGDLS and CDR2 is YYNGEE. CDR3 nucleotides: TGTGCCAGCAGCGTAGAAGGGTCCATCTACGAGCAGTACTTC. This codes for CASSVEGSIYEQYF.

This clonotype was seen ten or more times. J is TRBJ2-1 and V is TRBV11-3, with D hard to call. V lost 5 bases and J lost 9, with 14 bases in between. The CDR3 length is 13 residues. The germline gives CDR1 SGHNT, CDR2 YENEEA. Here the CDR3 reads CASSPRFGSEQFF. DNA of the CDR3: TGTGCCAGCAGCCCCCGATTCGGTAGTGAGCAGTTCTTC.

This clonotype was recorded at least ten times. V is TRBV28 and J is TRBJ2-7, with 7 bases fitting TRBD2. The CDR3 spans 15 residues. Trimming removed 4 bases from V and 6 bases from J; junction bases left unmatched: 12. CDR1 is MDHEN, CDR2 SYDVKM, per germline. The CDR3 region is CASSSFGGLGSEQYF. CDR3 DNA: TGTGCCAGCAGTTCATTCGGCGGACTAGGGAGCGAGCAGTACTTC.

Ten or more counts support this clonotype. The chain uses TRBV5-5 and TRBJ2-3, with 7 bases that match TRBD1. The length of the CDR3 is 14 residues. Germline V gives CDR1 SGHKS, CDR2 YYEKEE (reference sequence). V trimming: 7 bases; J trimming: 5 bases; junction bases outside the gene matches: 10. The DNA of the CDR3 is TGTGCCAGCCGCGTCGAGGGGGCCATAGATACGCAGTATTTT. Its protein product is CASRVEGAIDTQYF.

This clonotype was detected many times. The rearrangement links TRBV7-8 to TRBJ1-1; D remains unclear. From germline, CDR1 is SGHVS and CDR2 FQNEAQ. CDR3 length: 11 residues. V lost 5 bases and J 11 bases, leaving 12 bases between the germline ends. The CDR3 DNA reads as TGTGCCAGCAGCATGAGGGTCGGTGCTTTCTTT. Translation: CASSMRVGAFF.

The table lists this clonotype with a few counts. The chain recombines TRBV7-2 with TRBJ2-5; 12 positions match TRBD2. The CDR3 covers 17 residues. The V gene end was trimmed by 5 bases and the J gene end by 5 bases; junction bases not matched to a gene: 12. The germline V gene encodes CDR1 SGHTA and CDR2 FQGNSA. The CDR3 loop is CASSPRASGGARETQYF. CDR3 sequence (DNA): TGTGCCAGCAGCCCCCGGGCTAGCGGGGGGGCCCGTGAGACCCAGTACTTC.

The sample holds many counts of this clonotype. V and J are TRBV5-4 and TRBJ2-7; D is ambiguous. CDR1 and CDR2 from the germline V gene are SGHNT and YYREEE (reference sequence). V dropped 2 bases and J dropped 0 bases, with 12 bases sitting between them. The CDR3 totals 15 residues. The CDR3 coding sequence is TGTGCCAGCAGCTTTGGAGATTCCTTCTCCTACGAGCAGTACTTC. It translates to CASSFGDSFSYEQYF.

Comment on this clonotype: A much larger clone lies a single base off, so this may be a read error. This chain connects TRBV5-1 to TRBJ1-1, with 7 positions matching TRBD1. The V and J ends lost 3 bases and 0 bases, in that order; junction bases with no gene match: 5. CDR1 and CDR2 from the germline V gene are SGHRS and YFSETQ. This CDR3 region has 15 residues. The CDR3 loop is CASSSGQDMNTEAFF. CDR3 DNA sequence: TGCGCCAGCAGCTCTGGACAGGACATGAACACTGAAGCTTTCTTT.

This clonotype has ten or more counts. V gene TRBV20-1 combines with J gene TRBJ2-3; TRBD2 matches 9 bases. CDR3 length equals 15 residues. Germline trimming cut 5 bases from V and 2 bases from J; bases unmatched to any gene: 8. Germline V gene data show CDR1 as DFQATT and CDR2 as SNEGSKA (reference sequence). This chain's CDR3 is CSAGFERGDTDTQYF. The CDR3 DNA is TGCAGTGCTGGATTTGAGCGGGGGGACACAGATACGCAGTATTTT.

Regarding this clonotype: A much more abundant neighbour one base away suggests this may be a read error. This chain uses TRBV9 with TRBJ1-2, with D unresolved. The CDR3 consists of 13 residues. CDR1 is SGDLS, CDR2 YYNGEE, per germline. Here the CDR3 reads CASSVGGFDGYIF. CDR3 bases: TGTGCCAGCAGCGTAGGGGGTTTCGATGGCTACATCTTC.

This clonotype has ten or more counts. The rearrangement joins TRBV18 to TRBJ1-3; D is unresolved. The germline V gene has CDR1 KGHSH and CDR2 LQKENI. With 3 bases removed from V and 0 bases from J, the gap between germline ends came to 12 bases. The CDR3 length is 16 residues. CDR3 sequence: CASSPTGLTSGNTIYF. CDR3 bases: TGTGCCAGCTCACCCACTGGACTAACCTCTGGAAACACCATATATTTT.

In its sample, this clonotype was seen many times. Written as DNA, the CDR3 is TGTGCCAGCAAAGTTAAGGACACCTACCGCTATGGCTACACCTTC. Translated: CASKVKDTYRYGYTF. The V gene is TRBV6-5, the J gene TRBJ1-2; a possible D gene is TRBD1 (5 bases). Germline assignment: CDR1 MNHEY and CDR2 SVGAGI. V was cut by 7 bases and J by 4 bases, with 19 bases left in between. The CDR3 spans 15 residues.

This clonotype was seen at least ten times. This chain links TRBV6-2 or TRBV6-3 with TRBJ2-1; D unclear. Germline lookup yields CDR1 MNHEY and CDR2 SVGEGT. The germline V and J ends were trimmed by 6 bases and 2 bases, with 5 bases remaining between them. The CDR3 extends over 12 amino acids. The CDR3 protein is CASRGPYNEQFF. DNA for the CDR3: TGTGCCAGCAGAGGACCCTACAATGAGCAGTTCTTC.

The J gene is TRBJ1-1, the V gene TRBV5-1; 8 bases are a match to TRBD1. V gave up 6 bases and J gave up 10 bases; unmatched junction bases: 8. The germline gives CDR1 SGHRS, CDR2 YFSETQ. CDR3 length: 12 residues. CDR3 protein: CASTPGQGSAFF. CDR3 nucleotide sequence: TGCGCCAGCACCCCCGGACAGGGCTCAGCTTTCTTT.